These 6 T cell receptor beta chains were sequenced from one sample in a study of cytomegalovirus exposure and HLA in healthy donors. It was with 60 Vbeta and 13 Jbeta primers that the PCR ran. Produced via immunoSEQ multiplex PCR; TCRdb's table is partial and in-frame only. Found here are some 150,000 clones, approximately 10% of them singletons; the top ten hold roughly 6.4%. Sequences were obtained from PBMCs. These receptors all stem from a woman in her 40s in good health and CMV-seropositive.

This clone was seen only a few times. This rearrangement joins TRBV2 to TRBJ2-1; 10 bases match TRBD2. The CDR3 totals 13 residues. Germline V CDR1 and CDR2: SNHLY, FYNNEI. Losses at the gene ends were 4 bases for V and 10 bases for J; bases not matched to a gene: 4. CDR3 sequence reads: CASSVLLAGEQFF. CDR3 bases: TGTGCCAGCAGTGTACTACTAGCGGGGGAGCAGTTCTTC.

This clone was detected only a few times. The chain uses TRBV7-2 and TRBJ1-4; 8 bases align to TRBD1. Per the germline V gene, CDR1 is SGHTA and CDR2 is FQGNSA. The CDR3 covers 16 residues. V lost 5 bases, J lost 7 bases, and 12 bases stayed unmatched. Here the CDR3 reads CASSPRRTGYGEKLFF. In DNA form, the CDR3 reads TGTGCCAGCAGCCCCAGACGGACAGGGTACGGTGAAAAACTGTTTTTT. The full variable domain, with the rest looked up from reference TRBV7-2 and TRBJ1-4, is GAGVSQSPSNKVTEKGKDVELRCDPISGHTALYWYRQSLGQGLEFLIYFQGNSAPDKSGLPSDRFSAERTGGSVSTLTIQRTQQEDSAVYLCASSPRRTGYGEKLFFGSGTQLSVL.

This clone was counted only a few times. The chain employs TRBV5-6 and TRBJ1-1, with D perhaps TRBD1 (6 bases). The CDR3 runs 13 residues. The V end was cut by 1 base, the J end by 5 bases, with 9 bases between. Germline V gene lookup returns CDR1 SGHDT and CDR2 YYEEEE. CDR3 DNA: TGTGCCAGCAGCTTGAGCAGGGGTACTGAAGCTTTCTTT. Encoded protein: CASSLSRGTEAFF.

The chain couples TRBV27 to TRBJ2-7; weak D call: TRBD2 (5 bases). Germline V gene sequence: CDR1 MNHEY, CDR2 SMNVEV (reference sequence). The germline V and J ends were trimmed by 2 bases and 2 bases, with 13 bases remaining between them. The CDR3 loop spans 15 amino acids. The CDR3 is CASSLREGGTYEQYF. CDR3 in DNA: TGTGCCAGCAGTTTAAGGGAAGGAGGAACCTACGAGCAGTACTTC.

The V gene is TRBV5-1, the J gene TRBJ2-7, with TRBD1 matching over 7 bases. The ends lost 2 bases at V and 3 bases at J; junction bases unmatched: 8. The CDR3 runs to 15 residues. CDR1 SGHRS and CDR2 YFSETQ come from the germline V gene. CDR3 nucleotides: TGCGCCAGCAGCTTCTTCCCGGGACAGAACTACGAGCAGTACTTC. This sequence encodes CASSFFPGQNYEQYF. The variable domain in full, completed from reference TRBV5-1 and TRBJ2-7, reads KAGVTQTPRYLIKTRGQQVTLSCSPISGHRSVSWYQQTPGQGLQFLFEYFSETQRNKGNFPGRFSGRQFSNSRSEMNVSTLELGDSALYLCASSFFPGQNYEQYFGPGTRLTVT.

This chain uses TRBV9 with TRBJ1-4, with D hard to call. V lost 4 bases and J 7 bases, leaving 14 bases between the germline ends. CDR3 length: 14 amino acids. Germline values: CDR1 SGDLS, CDR2 YYNGEE. This CDR3 reads CASSPDLTGEKLFF. The CDR3 DNA sequence: TGTGCCAGCAGCCCCGATTTGACGGGTGAAAAACTGTTTTTT.